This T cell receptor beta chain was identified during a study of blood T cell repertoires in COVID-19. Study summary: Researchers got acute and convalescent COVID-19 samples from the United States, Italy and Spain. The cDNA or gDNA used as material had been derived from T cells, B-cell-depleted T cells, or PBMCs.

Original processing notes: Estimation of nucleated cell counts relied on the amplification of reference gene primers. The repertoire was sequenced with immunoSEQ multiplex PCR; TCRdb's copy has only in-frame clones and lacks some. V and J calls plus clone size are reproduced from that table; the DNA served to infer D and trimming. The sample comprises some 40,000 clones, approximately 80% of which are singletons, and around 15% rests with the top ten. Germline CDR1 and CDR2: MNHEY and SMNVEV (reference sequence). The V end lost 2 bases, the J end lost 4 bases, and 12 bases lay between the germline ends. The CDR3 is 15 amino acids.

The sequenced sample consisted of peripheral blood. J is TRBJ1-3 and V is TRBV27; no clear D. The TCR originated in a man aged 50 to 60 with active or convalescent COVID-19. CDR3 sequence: CASSLTSDTGNTIYF. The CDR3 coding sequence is TGTGCCAGCAGTTTAACGTCAGACACCGGAAACACCATATATTTT.